The 8 T cell receptor beta chains listed next were all sequenced from one sample in a study of T cell repertoires and HLA-DP antigens. Assay used: immunoSEQ multiplex PCR; TCRdb lists only in-frame clones, some missing. The sample consists of some 110,000 clones, 85% to 95% of them appearing once. The antigens of these receptors remain unknown. The sequenced sample was CD4+ T cells from PBMCs. These receptors all stem from a young woman in good health and CMV-seronegative.

This clone was found a few times. The chain combines TRBV25-1 with TRBJ1-2; no firm D call. Per germline, CDR1 MGHDK and CDR2 SYGVNS. The CDR3 runs to 11 residues. Trimming removed 3 bases from V and 4 bases from J, with 3 bases in between. The CDR3 loop is CASSDGYGYTF. In nucleotides, the CDR3 is TGTGCCAGCAGTGACGGCTATGGCTACACCTTC.

The CDR3 region has the DNA TGTGCCAGCAGAGGGGACCTAAGGGATTCACCCCTCCACTTT. Protein product: CASRGDLRDSPLHF. The chain employs TRBV25-1 and TRBJ1-6; a weak D match, TRBD1 (5 bases). The CDR3 sequence is 14 residues long. V dropped 6 bases and J dropped 8 bases, with 14 bases sitting between them. CDR1 is MGHDK and CDR2 is SYGVNS in the germline V gene.

V usage is TRBV2 and J usage is TRBJ2-3, with D perhaps TRBD1 or TRBD2 (5 bases each). The germline V and J ends were trimmed by 7 bases and 5 bases, with 13 bases remaining between them. The germline V gene has CDR1 SNHLY and CDR2 FYNNEI. The CDR3 runs 13 residues. DNA for the CDR3: TGTGCCAGCAATAATAAGGGACGAGATACGCAGTATTTT. It encodes CASNNKGRDTQYF.

The chain couples TRBV11-2 to TRBJ2-7; weak D call: TRBD1 (6 bases). V lost 5 bases and J 4 bases, leaving 9 bases between the germline ends. Germline V gene lookup returns CDR1 SGHAT and CDR2 FQNNGV. The CDR3 sequence is 12 residues long. This CDR3 is CASSLQGYEQYF. CDR3 nucleotide sequence: TGTGCCAGCAGCCTACAGGGATACGAGCAGTACTTC.

The chain joins TRBV19 to TRBJ2-5; 11 positions match TRBD2. The V and J ends lost 4 bases and 2 bases, in that order; junction bases with no gene match: 18. Germline CDR1 and CDR2: LNHDA and SQIVND (reference sequence). The CDR3 spans 20 residues. CDR3 protein: CASSKALLLRASGGQETQYF. CDR3 nucleotide sequence: TGTGCCAGTAGTAAGGCCCTTCTTCTCCGGGCTAGCGGGGGGCAAGAGACCCAGTACTTC.

The rearrangement uses TRBV27 and TRBJ1-5; D remains unclear. The CDR3 has 13 residues. The V end lost 4 bases, the J end lost 7 bases, and 11 bases lay between the germline ends. Germline values: CDR1 MNHEY, CDR2 SMNVEV (reference sequence). CDR3: CASSWALWQPQHF. As DNA, the CDR3 is TGTGCCAGCAGTTGGGCCCTATGGCAGCCCCAGCATTTT.

This clone was found once. The chain uses TRBV28 and TRBJ2-7; 9 bases fit TRBD2. Germline CDR1 reads MDHEN; CDR2 reads SYDVKM. J was trimmed by 6 bases and V by 10 bases; bases with no gene match: 7. The CDR3 is 12 amino acids. DNA of the CDR3: TGTGCCACCGAGGGACTAGCTGGCGAGCAGTACGTC. Amino acid sequence: CATEGLAGEQYV.

On this clone: The junction differs from germline at one of its ends, possibly a read error. The V gene is TRBV7-2, the J gene TRBJ1-1; D call uncertain. Germline CDR1 and CDR2: SGHTA and FQGNSA. CDR3 length: 13 amino acids. The chain's CDR3 is CASSVAANTEAFF. In DNA, the CDR3 is TGTGCCAGCAGCGTAGCCGCGAACACTGAAGCTTTCTTT.